What follows are 32 T cell receptor beta chains derived from one specimen sequenced in a study of blood T cell repertoires in COVID-19. Measured with immunoSEQ multiplex PCR; TCRdb has only the in-frame clones, and not every one. Found here are roughly 200,000 clones, roughly three quarters of them singletons; the top ten hold around 5.9%. Sequenced input: peripheral blood. These receptors all come from a woman aged 40 to 50 with COVID-19, enrolled during active disease.

The V gene is TRBV6-2 or TRBV6-3, the J gene TRBJ1-1; D remains unclear. This CDR3 has 13 residues. Trimming took off 0 bases at V and 3 bases at J, with 5 bases between the two ends. Germline V gene sequence: CDR1 MNHEY, CDR2 SVGEGT. CDR3 sequence reads: CASSYSQDTEAFF. DNA for the CDR3: TGTGCCAGCAGTTACTCCCAGGACACTGAAGCTTTCTTT.

This clone came up a few times. The rearrangement joins TRBV7-8 to TRBJ1-2; tentative D call: TRBD1 (6 bases). V was trimmed by 4 bases and J by 8 bases, leaving 20 bases between them. Germline V gives CDR1 SGHVS, CDR2 FQNEAQ. The CDR3 is made up of 15 amino acids. The chain's CDR3 is CASSSTNQGLRGYTF. Here the CDR3 DNA reads TGTGCCAGCAGCTCGACAAACCAGGGGCTCCGAGGCTACACCTTC.

The rearrangement links TRBV4-3 to TRBJ1-4, with D possibly being TRBD1 (5 bases). Germline CDR1 reads LGHNA; CDR2 reads YSLEER. This CDR3 is 16 amino acids long. Trimming removed 0 bases at V and 2 bases at J, with 10 bases between. CDR3 loop: CASSQDLGATNEKLFF. CDR3 nucleotide sequence: TGCGCCAGCAGCCAAGATCTAGGGGCTACTAATGAAAAACTGTTTTTT.

V gene TRBV5-1 combines with J gene TRBJ2-7; TRBD1 matches at 9 bases. Germline lookup yields CDR1 SGHRS and CDR2 YFSETQ. The J segment lost 0 bases and the V segment lost 4 bases, leaving 8 bases of the junction unmatched. The CDR3 extends over 16 amino acids. The CDR3 loop is CASSARQGGGSYEQYF. The CDR3, as DNA: TGCGCCAGCAGCGCCAGACAGGGGGGAGGCTCCTACGAGCAGTACTTC.

V is TRBV5-1 and J is TRBJ2-7; D possibly corresponds to TRBD2 (5 bases). V was pared by 4 bases and J by 1 base, with 12 bases between. Germline V gives CDR1 SGHRS, CDR2 YFSETQ. The CDR3 is made up of 14 amino acids. The CDR3 spells CASSGGGLSYEQYF. The CDR3 nucleotides are TGCGCCAGCAGCGGCGGAGGCCTATCCTACGAGCAGTACTTC.

The table lists this clone with a count of one. The chain combines TRBV7-2 with TRBJ2-7; 7 nucleotides align to TRBD2. The CDR3 has 15 amino acids. V lost 1 base and J lost 3; bases outside the gene matches: 6. Per germline, CDR1 SGHTA and CDR2 FQGNSA. CDR3 amino acids: CASSLEPGRGYEQYF. Written as DNA, the CDR3 is TGTGCCAGCAGCTTAGAACCGGGGAGGGGCTACGAGCAGTACTTC.

V and J are TRBV5-1 and TRBJ2-3, with D perhaps matching TRBD2 (6 bases). V lost 3 bases and J 2 bases, leaving 10 bases between the germline ends. The CDR3 extends over 14 amino acids. Germline assignment: CDR1 SGHRS and CDR2 YFSETQ. CDR3 in DNA: TGCGCCAGCAGCTGGCGGGGACCCACAGATACGCAGTATTTT. Translated: CASSWRGPTDTQYF.

This rearrangement joins TRBV2 to TRBJ1-5; D gene unclear. The CDR3 totals 13 residues. The V gene's germline CDR1 is SNHLY and CDR2 FYNNEI. V lost 6 bases to trimming and J lost 1 base, with 7 bases between them. The CDR3 DNA reads TGTGCCAGCAGAGCTGTAAGCAATCAGCCCCAGCATTTT. It codes for CASRAVSNQPQHF.

The V and J genes are TRBV7-9 and TRBJ1-3, with 11 bases that match TRBD1. Unmatched junction bases numbered 9, after V lost 3 bases and J lost 8 bases. The length of the CDR3 is 16 residues. The germline V gene has CDR1 SEHNR and CDR2 FQNEAQ (reference sequence). The CDR3: CASSFGSGTGGDTIYF. CDR3 coding DNA: TGTGCCAGCAGCTTCGGGTCCGGGACAGGGGGAGACACCATATATTTT.

The chain carries TRBV29-1 and TRBJ1-4; D uncertain. This CDR3 comprises 13 residues. The V gene's germline CDR1 is SQVTM and CDR2 ANQGSEA. With 4 bases removed from V and 5 bases from J, the gap between germline ends came to 11 bases. This CDR3 is CSVGAGINEKLFF. The DNA of the CDR3 is TGCAGCGTTGGGGCAGGCATCAATGAAAAACTGTTTTTT.

This clone was observed a handful of times. The chain joins TRBV5-4 to TRBJ2-3; possible D gene TRBD2, 6 bases. The CDR3 loop spans 14 amino acids. Germline V CDR1 and CDR2: SGHNT, YYREEE (reference sequence). The V gene lost 3 bases and the J gene lost 2 bases, with 10 bases spanning the gap. This CDR3 is CASSSGLPTDTQYF. CDR3 in DNA: TGTGCCAGCAGCTCGGGACTCCCCACAGATACGCAGTATTTT.

J is TRBJ1-3 and V is TRBV5-8; TRBD1 agrees at 7 bases. V shed 4 bases, J shed 2 bases, and the junction held 3 bases outside the gene matches. This CDR3 has 14 amino acids. Germline V lookup: CDR1 SGHTS, CDR2 YDEGEE. The CDR3 bases are TGTGCCAGCAGCCTCGACAGGGCTGGAAACACCATATATTTT. It codes for CASSLDRAGNTIYF.

The chain recombines TRBV5-8 with TRBJ1-5; 8 bases fit TRBD1. Germline loops: CDR1 SGHTS, CDR2 YDEGEE. V lost 2 bases to trimming and J lost 5 bases; unmatched junction nucleotides: 6. The CDR3 length is 15 residues. CDR3 sequence (DNA): TGTGCCAGCAGCTTCGAGGACAGGGCTTATCAGCCCCAGCATTTT. Its protein is CASSFEDRAYQPQHF.

The rearrangement joins TRBV27 to TRBJ1-2; D ambiguous. V lost 5 bases and J 4 bases, leaving 14 bases between the germline ends. Germline-derived CDR1 and CDR2 are MNHEY and SMNVEV (reference sequence). This CDR3 is 14 amino acids long. In DNA, the CDR3 is TGTGCCAGCAGTCCCGGGGATCCCCTCTATGGCTACACCTTC. Translated: CASSPGDPLYGYTF.

This chain links TRBV4-2 with TRBJ2-3; TRBD2 might be the D (7 bases). Trimming left V 4 bases short and J 4 bases short, with 15 bases between. This CDR3 has 15 residues. The V gene's germline CDR1 is LGHNA and CDR2 YNFKEQ. CDR3 in amino acids: CASSREGGVADTQYF. The CDR3 DNA is TGTGCCAGCAGCCGCGAGGGGGGGGTCGCAGATACGCAGTATTTT.

This rearrangement joins TRBV10-3 to TRBJ2-1; 7 bases align to TRBD1. Germline-derived CDR1 and CDR2 are ENHRY and SYGVKD. J gave up 0 bases and V 4 bases, and 3 bases lay outside the gene matches. The CDR3 spans 15 residues. The CDR3 sequence is CAISGGQNSYNEQFF. The CDR3 DNA is TGTGCCATCAGTGGGGGACAGAACTCCTACAATGAGCAGTTCTTC.

CDR3 sequence (DNA): TGTGCCAGCAGCCGGGACAGGGGCAATGAGCAGTTCTTC. Its translation: CASSRDRGNEQFF. The chain is built from TRBV11-3 and TRBJ2-1, with 10 bases lining up with TRBD1. CDR3 length: 13 amino acids. V lost 5 bases and J lost 6; bases outside the gene matches: 1. Germline-derived CDR1 and CDR2 are SGHNT and YENEEA. The whole variable domain, remainder taken from reference TRBV11-3 and TRBJ2-1, is EAGVVQSPRYKIIEKKQPVAFWCNPISGHNTLYWYLQNLGQGPELLIRYENEEAVDDSQLPKDRFSAERLKGVDSTLKIQPAELGDSAVYLCASSRDRGNEQFFGPGTRLTVL.

This chain uses TRBV4-1 with TRBJ1-2, with no clear D. The V gene lost 0 bases and the J gene lost 4 bases, with 12 bases spanning the gap. CDR1 is MGHRA and CDR2 is YSYEKL in the germline V gene. The CDR3 runs to 15 residues. The CDR3 reads CASSQDRGHFYGYTF. Written as DNA, the CDR3 is TGCGCCAGCAGCCAAGATAGAGGGCACTTCTATGGCTACACCTTC.

The chain uses TRBV19 and TRBJ2-5; D gene uncertain. V was pared by 0 bases and J by 1 base, with 9 bases between. The germline gives CDR1 LNHDA, CDR2 SQIVND (reference sequence). The length of the CDR3 is 15 residues. CDR3 in amino acids: CASSIDLHGQETQYF. CDR3 coding DNA: TGTGCCAGTAGTATAGATCTGCACGGCCAAGAGACCCAGTACTTC.

The sample holds a few counts of this clone. The gene calls are TRBV5-5 and TRBJ1-4, with a tentative D call TRBD1 (5 bases). Germline assignment: CDR1 SGHKS and CDR2 YYEKEE (reference sequence). CDR3 length: 15 residues. Trimming left V 4 bases short and J 2 bases short, with 12 bases between. The CDR3 region has the DNA TGTGCCAGCAGCCAGGGCAAGAACACTAATGAAAAACTGTTTTTT. Its protein product is CASSQGKNTNEKLFF.

J is TRBJ1-1 and V is TRBV12-3 or TRBV12-4; tentatively, D is TRBD1 (6 bases). The CDR3 extends over 12 amino acids. The ends were cut back, 3 bases at V and 11 bases at J, with 13 bases in the middle. In DNA, the CDR3 is TGTGCCAGCAGTTTTCTATCAGGGGAGGCTTTCTTT. It encodes CASSFLSGEAFF.

The chain joins TRBV12-5 to TRBJ2-1, with TRBD2 identical over 11 bases. The V gene's germline CDR1 is LGHNT and CDR2 FRNRAP. V lost 5 bases to trimming and J lost 7 bases; unmatched junction nucleotides: 4. This CDR3 is 14 amino acids long. CDR3: CASGLGLAVNEQFF. The DNA for the CDR3 is TGTGCTAGTGGTCTGGGACTAGCGGTAAATGAGCAGTTCTTC.

The chain links TRBV9 to TRBJ2-5; 7 bases agree with TRBD1. The CDR3 extends over 13 amino acids. Germline V gives CDR1 SGDLS, CDR2 YYNGEE. V lost 1 base and J lost 3; bases outside the gene matches: 0. CDR3 in DNA: TGTGCCAGCAGCGTACAGGGGGAAGAGACCCAGTACTTC. Its translation is CASSVQGEETQYF.

The J gene is TRBJ2-7, the V gene TRBV19; TRBD2 matches at 14 bases. The CDR3 runs to 15 residues. The germline CDR1 and CDR2 sequences are LNHDA and SQIVND (reference sequence). After removal of 4 bases from V and 7 bases from J, the junction contained 6 bases not matched to a gene. DNA for the CDR3: TGTGCCAGTAGTACCGGGACTAGCGGGAGTGGAGAGCAGTACTTC. This codes for CASSTGTSGSGEQYF.

This clone was detected once. The CDR3 protein is CASSYSTRIGNTIYF. CDR3 DNA: TGTGCCAGCAGTTACTCGACCAGGATCGGAAACACCATATATTTT. This rearrangement joins TRBV6-5 to TRBJ1-3; D gene uncertain. CDR1 is MNHEY, CDR2 SVGAGI, per germline. V lost 0 bases to trimming and J lost 4 bases, with 10 bases between them. The CDR3 loop spans 15 amino acids.

V gene TRBV7-2 combines with J gene TRBJ2-5; TRBD1 is a possible D gene (5 bases). The V end was cut by 5 bases, the J end by 2 bases, with 9 bases between. The CDR3 is 13 residues long. From germline, CDR1 is SGHTA and CDR2 FQGNSA. The CDR3 coding sequence is TGTGCCAGCAGCCGAGACAGACAAGAGACCCAGTACTTC. It specifies CASSRDRQETQYF.

This chain links TRBV5-1 with TRBJ2-2, with TRBD1 matching over 8 bases. This CDR3 has 16 residues. Germline V gene sequence: CDR1 SGHRS, CDR2 YFSETQ. Trimming removed 4 bases from V and 4 bases from J; junction bases left unmatched: 9. DNA of the CDR3: TGCGCCAGCAGCGGTGACAGGGGTTCGGCCACCGGGGAGCTGTTTTTT. It specifies CASSGDRGSATGELFF.

The chain combines TRBV29-1 with TRBJ2-2; TRBD2 might be the D (5 bases). CDR3 length equals 14 residues. Germline V gene lookup returns CDR1 SQVTM and CDR2 ANQGSEA. Trimming removed 5 bases at V and 5 bases at J, with 15 bases between. The CDR3 spells CSVCRSGGTGELFF. Written as DNA, the CDR3 is TGCAGCGTTTGTCGTTCGGGCGGGACCGGGGAGCTGTTTTTT.

The chain employs TRBV5-1 and TRBJ1-2; D not resolved. The V and J ends lost 6 bases and 4 bases respectively, with 16 bases between them. Germline V CDR1 and CDR2: SGHRS, YFSETQ. This CDR3 region has 14 residues. CDR3 in amino acids: CASTMGQDGYGYTF. Here the CDR3 DNA reads TGCGCCAGCACTATGGGCCAAGACGGCTATGGCTACACCTTC. Filled out from reference TRBV5-1 and TRBJ1-2, the complete variable domain reads KAGVTQTPRYLIKTRGQQVTLSCSPISGHRSVSWYQQTPGQGLQFLFEYFSETQRNKGNFPGRFSGRQFSNSRSEMNVSTLELGDSALYLCASTMGQDGYGYTFGSGTRLTVV.

The chain uses TRBV2 and TRBJ1-1; 10 bases line up with TRBD1. CDR3 length: 19 amino acids. Losses at the gene ends were 2 bases for V and 4 bases for J; bases not matched to a gene: 16. Germline lookup yields CDR1 SNHLY and CDR2 FYNNEI. CDR3 residues: CASSEPSGQGSRFSTEAFF. The CDR3 nucleotides read TGTGCCAGCAGTGAACCCTCGGGACAGGGGTCGCGTTTTAGCACTGAAGCTTTCTTT.

This chain connects TRBV7-2 to TRBJ1-3; D perhaps matches TRBD1 (6 bases). The CDR3 extends over 15 amino acids. Germline V lookup: CDR1 SGHTA, CDR2 FQGNSA. V lost 4 bases, J lost 0 bases, and 10 bases lay in between. DNA for the CDR3: TGTGCCAGCAGCTCGACAGGTTTCTCTGGAAACACCATATATTTT. This gives the protein CASSSTGFSGNTIYF.

The rearrangement links TRBV3-1 (or the pseudogene TRBV3-2) to TRBJ2-4; TRBD2 is a possible D gene (5 bases). Between the trimmed V and J ends, which lost 1 base and 7 bases, there was a span of 8 bases. The CDR3 is 13 residues long. Germline lookup yields CDR1 LGHDT and CDR2 YNNKEL (reference sequence). The CDR3 DNA is TGTGCCAGCAGCCAAGGACGGGGTAACATTCAGTACTTC. Amino acid sequence: CASSQGRGNIQYF.